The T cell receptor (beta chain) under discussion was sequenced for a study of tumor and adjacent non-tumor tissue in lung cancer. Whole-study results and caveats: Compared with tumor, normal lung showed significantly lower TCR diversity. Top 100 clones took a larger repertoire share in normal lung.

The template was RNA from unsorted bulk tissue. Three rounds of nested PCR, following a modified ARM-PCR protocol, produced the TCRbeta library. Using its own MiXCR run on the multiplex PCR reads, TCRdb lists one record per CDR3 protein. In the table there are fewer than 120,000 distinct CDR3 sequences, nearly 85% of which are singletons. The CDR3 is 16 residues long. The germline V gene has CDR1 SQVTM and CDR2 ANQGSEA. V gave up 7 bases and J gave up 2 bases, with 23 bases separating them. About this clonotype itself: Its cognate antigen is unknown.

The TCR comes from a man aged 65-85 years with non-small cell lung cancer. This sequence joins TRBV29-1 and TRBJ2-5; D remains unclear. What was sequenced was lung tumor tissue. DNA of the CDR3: TGCAGCGCCAAGCCCTACCTAAAGACTGGTCAAGAGACCCAGTACTTC. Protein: CSAKPYLKTGQETQYF.